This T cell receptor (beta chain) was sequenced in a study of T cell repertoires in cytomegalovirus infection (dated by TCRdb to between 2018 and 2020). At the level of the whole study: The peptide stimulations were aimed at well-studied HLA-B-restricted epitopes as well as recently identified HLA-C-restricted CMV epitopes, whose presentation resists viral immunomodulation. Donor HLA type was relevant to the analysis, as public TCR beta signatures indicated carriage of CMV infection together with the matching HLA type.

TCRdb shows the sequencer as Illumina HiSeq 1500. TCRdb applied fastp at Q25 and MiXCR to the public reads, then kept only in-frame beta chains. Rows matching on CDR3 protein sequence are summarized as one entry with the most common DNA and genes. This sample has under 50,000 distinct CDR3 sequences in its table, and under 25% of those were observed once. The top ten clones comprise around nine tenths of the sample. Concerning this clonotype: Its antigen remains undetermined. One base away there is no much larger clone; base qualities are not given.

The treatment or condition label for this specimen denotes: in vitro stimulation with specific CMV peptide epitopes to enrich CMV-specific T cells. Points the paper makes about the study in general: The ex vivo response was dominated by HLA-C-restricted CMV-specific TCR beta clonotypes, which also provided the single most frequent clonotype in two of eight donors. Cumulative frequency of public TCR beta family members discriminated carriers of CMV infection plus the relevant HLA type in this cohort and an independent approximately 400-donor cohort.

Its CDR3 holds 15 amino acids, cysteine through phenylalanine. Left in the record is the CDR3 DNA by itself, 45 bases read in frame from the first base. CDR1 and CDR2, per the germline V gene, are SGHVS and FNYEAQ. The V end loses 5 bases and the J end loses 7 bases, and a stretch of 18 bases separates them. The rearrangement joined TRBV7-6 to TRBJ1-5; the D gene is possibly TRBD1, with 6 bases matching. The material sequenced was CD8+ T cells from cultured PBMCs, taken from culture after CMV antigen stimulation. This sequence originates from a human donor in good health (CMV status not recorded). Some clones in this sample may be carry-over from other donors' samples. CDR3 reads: CASSPRGGGGQPQHF. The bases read TGTGCCAGCAGCCCCCGGGGCGGGGGCGGGCAGCCCCAGCATTTT.